This TCR beta chain was sequenced in a study of blood T cell repertoires in COVID-19. CDR3 size: 14 residues. Trimming took 0 bases from V and 6 from J, leaving 8 bases between them. The germline V gene encodes CDR1 LNHDA and CDR2 SQIVND (reference sequence). Assay: immunoSEQ multiplex PCR; the TCRdb copy retains only in-frame clones and omits some. The data hold over 200,000 clones, with 80% to 85% observed a single time. The sample taken for sequencing was peripheral blood. The chain has TRBV19 and TRBJ2-2; the D is unclear. This TCR was recovered from a human donor in a cohort sampled during active COVID-19. The CDR3 loop is CASSIDRVAGELFF. The CDR3 region has the DNA TGTGCCAGTAGTATAGATCGGGTCGCCGGGGAGCTGTTTTTT.